The entry that follows covers one T cell receptor beta chain sequence. Antigen specificity is unknown. This CDR3 region has 13 residues. V lost 2 bases, J lost 4 bases, and 9 bases lay in between. Per germline, CDR1 GTSNPN and CDR2 SVGIG (reference sequence). Sequencing was preceded by expansion of antigen-specific CD4+ T cells with viral peptide pools in the ViraFEST assay. Researchers isolated CD4+ T cells once ten to eleven days of culture had elapsed. Testing of the vaccine recipients showed negative nucleocapsid antibodies and no prior SARS-CoV-2 infection. These data belong to a study of vaccination effects on CD4 cells after COVID-19. The table came from immunoSEQ multiplex PCR; TCRdb's copy has only in-frame clones and leaves some out. The repertoire has 25,000 to 35,000 clones, about 70% of them found once; the top ten carry under 12%.

The receptor's source is a human donor who received a COVID-19 vaccine. This chain uses TRBV30 with TRBJ1-5, with D possibly matching TRBD1 (5 bases). Sample: CD4+ T cells from PBMCs cultured with SARS-CoV-2 spike peptides, taken before COVID-19 vaccination. The DNA for the CDR3 is TGTGCCTGGAGTTACGGACAAAATCAGCCCCAGCATTTT. This sequence encodes CAWSYGQNQPQHF.